Reported below is one T cell receptor beta chain. The data originate from a study of cytomegalovirus exposure and HLA in healthy donors. The PCR made use of 60 Vbeta and 13 Jbeta primers. Sequencing used immunoSEQ multiplex PCR; TCRdb keeps in-frame clones, though not all of them. Its listing shows roughly 77,000 clones. CDR1 is SGHRS, CDR2 YFSETQ, per germline. The CDR3 extends over 13 amino acids. The clonotype was recovered from a man under 40 in good health and CMV-seronegative. The rearrangement links TRBV5-1 to TRBJ2-5, with a tentative D call TRBD1 (6 bases). The DNA end is more similar to TRBJ2-7, so the J call may be wrong. Input material: PBMCs. The CDR3 region has the DNA TGCGCCAGCAGCTTAGACAGGTCCTACGAGCAGTACTTC. It yields the protein CASSLDRSYEQYF.